The 11 T cell receptor beta chains given below trace back to one sample, sequenced in a study of blood T cell repertoires in COVID-19. TCRdb's table, derived via immunoSEQ multiplex PCR, lists solely in-frame clones and lacks some. The sample lists some 240,000 clones, roughly 90% seen once, with 2.1% in the top ten. Sequencing input: peripheral blood. These receptors all come from a woman aged 55-70 years with COVID-19, enrolled during active disease.

This CDR3 is CASSLGAGRDYGYTF. Written as DNA, the CDR3 is TGTGCCAGCAGCCTGGGGGCAGGGCGGGACTATGGCTACACCTTC. The chain employs TRBV7-2 and TRBJ1-2, with TRBD1 as a possible D gene (6 bases). From germline, CDR1 is SGHTA and CDR2 FQGNSA. Trimming pared 5 bases from V and 3 bases from J, leaving 16 bases between. CDR3 length: 15 amino acids.

The chain employs TRBV19 and TRBJ2-1; perhaps TRBD2 as D (7 bases). This CDR3 has 15 amino acids. V was pared by 4 bases and J by 9 bases, with 19 bases between. CDR1 is LNHDA and CDR2 is SQIVND in the germline V gene (reference sequence). CDR3 nucleotides: TGTGCCAGTAGTACCCCGGGGGGCCGGGTAGGTGAGCAGTTCTTC. Protein: CASSTPGGRVGEQFF.

The chain uses TRBV19 and TRBJ2-1; TRBD1 matches 8 bases. J was trimmed by 2 bases and V by 4 bases; bases with no gene match: 4. This CDR3 contains 15 residues. Germline CDR1 is LNHDA and CDR2 is SQIVND (reference sequence). The CDR3 DNA reads as TGTGCCAGTAGTAGACAGGGGATCCCCTACAATGAGCAGTTCTTC. Protein sequence: CASSRQGIPYNEQFF. The full variable domain, completed using reference TRBV19 and TRBJ2-1, is DGGITQSPKYLFRKEGQNVTLSCEQNLNHDAMYWYRQDPGQGLRLIYYSQIVNDFQKGDIAEGYSVSREKKESFPLTVTSAQKNPTAFYLCASSRQGIPYNEQFFGPGTRLTVL.

This chain joins TRBV6-6 and TRBJ2-3; maybe TRBD2 (6 bases). The CDR3 has 13 amino acids. Germline assignment: CDR1 MNHNY and CDR2 SVGAGI (reference sequence). Trimming left V 4 bases short and J 6 bases short, with 11 bases between. CDR3 DNA: TGTGCCAGCAGTTCTAGTGGGAGGGATACGCAGTATTTT. This gives the protein CASSSSGRDTQYF.

The chain joins TRBV6-4 to TRBJ2-1; 7 nucleotides agree with TRBD2. The V and J ends lost 2 bases and 3 bases, in that order; junction bases with no gene match: 4. The germline CDR1 and CDR2 sequences are MRHNA and SNTAGT. The CDR3 sequence is 15 residues long. The CDR3 sequence is CASSDEASGYNEQFF. DNA for the CDR3: TGTGCCAGCAGTGACGAAGCTAGCGGCTACAATGAGCAGTTCTTC.

This sequence joins TRBV5-6 and TRBJ1-1; D is unresolved. Trimming removed 6 bases at V and 3 bases at J, with 6 bases between. The germline V gene encodes CDR1 SGHDT and CDR2 YYEEEE. There are 11 residues in the CDR3. Here the CDR3 DNA reads TGTGCCAGCATTCAGGACACTGAAGCTTTCTTT. It translates to CASIQDTEAFF.

This chain joins TRBV28 and TRBJ2-7; a weak D match, TRBD2 (6 bases). This CDR3 region has 14 residues. Trimming cost V 2 bases and J 5 bases, with 13 bases left between them. Germline V lookup: CDR1 MDHEN, CDR2 SYDVKM. As DNA, the CDR3 is TGTGCCAGCAGTTTAGCGGGGCGCGGGAACGAGCAGTACTTC. Translating it yields CASSLAGRGNEQYF.

The rearrangement links TRBV5-1 to TRBJ1-4; D is unclear. V was trimmed by 4 bases and J by 3 bases, leaving 22 bases between them. Germline V CDR1 and CDR2: SGHRS, YFSETQ. The CDR3 totals 18 residues. In DNA form, the CDR3 reads TGCGCCAGCAGCCGAAGTTTCCCGGTGGAGACTGCTAATGAAAAACTGTTTTTT. This sequence encodes CASSRSFPVETANEKLFF.

CDR3 nucleotide sequence: TGTGCCAGCAGCTTGGGACATGGGAACACTGAAGCTTTCTTT. Protein sequence: CASSLGHGNTEAFF. The J gene is TRBJ1-1, the V gene TRBV7-2; tentatively, D is TRBD1 (6 bases). Between the trimmed V and J ends, which lost 3 bases and 1 base, there was a span of 9 bases. CDR3 length: 14 residues. CDR1 is SGHTA and CDR2 is FQGNSA in the germline V gene.

The V gene is TRBV19, the J gene TRBJ1-5; 9 positions match TRBD1. Germline-derived CDR1 and CDR2 are LNHDA and SQIVND (reference sequence). The CDR3 loop spans 17 amino acids. The junction had 7 bases not matched to a gene; V was cut back by 0 bases and J by 4 bases. The CDR3 DNA sequence: TGTGCCAGTAGTATAGATACAAACAGGGGGCGGAATCAGCCCCAGCATTTT. It encodes CASSIDTNRGRNQPQHF.

The chain links TRBV19 to TRBJ1-2; D remains unclear. The CDR3 totals 14 residues. Trimming shortened V by 3 bases and J by 4 bases, and 12 bases separated the two germline ends. From germline, CDR1 is LNHDA and CDR2 SQIVND (reference sequence). The CDR3 spells CASSIRGWGYGYTF. The CDR3 DNA sequence: TGTGCCAGTAGTATCCGGGGTTGGGGCTATGGCTACACCTTC.